The rows below give T cell receptor beta chains drawn from one sample of a study of EBV T-cell therapy then PD-1 blockade in nasopharyngeal carcinoma. The assay was immunoSEQ multiplex PCR, and TCRdb's table has in-frame clones only and misses some. In the table there are under 20,000 clones, around 82% of which are singletons. These receptors' targets are unknown. The source was CD8+ T cells from blood, collected between days 30 and 35 from a patient whose treatment included autologous EBV-specific T cells and nivolumab. These receptors were taken from a man aged 40-55 years with nasopharyngeal carcinoma. The CDR3 runs from the conserved cysteine through the conserved F or W. A D gene is named only where the DNA matches it firmly. Only some rows state a clone size, as once, few, many or a class for expanded clones.

j_gene: TRBJ2-7; d_gene: TRBD1; v_gene: TRBV11-1; abundance: -; CDR3nt: TGTGCCAGCAGTCTCTCCGGGACAGGGTCCTACGAGCAGTACTTC; CDR3aa: CASSLSGTGSYEQYF
j_gene: TRBJ1-5; d_gene: -; v_gene: TRBV7-8; abundance: -; CDR3nt: TGTGCCAGCAGCCCACGGGTCGGGACCAGCAATCAGCCCCAGCATTTT; CDR3aa: CASSPRVGTSNQPQHF
j_gene: TRBJ2-7; d_gene: TRBD1; v_gene: TRBV5-4; abundance: -; CDR3nt: TGTGCCAGCAGCGGGGGACAGGGGTTCTACGAGCAGTACTTC; CDR3aa: CASSGGQGFYEQYF
j_gene: TRBJ2-5; d_gene: -; v_gene: TRBV7-9; abundance: -; CDR3nt: TGTGCCAGCAGCTTAACAGAAGTGGGGGTAGAGACCCAGTACTTC; CDR3aa: CASSLTEVGVETQYF
j_gene: TRBJ2-7; d_gene: -; v_gene: TRBV7-8; abundance: -; CDR3nt: TGTGCCAGCAGCTTAGGTGGGTCCGAGCAGTACTTC; CDR3aa: CASSLGGSEQYF
j_gene: TRBJ2-7; d_gene: -; v_gene: TRBV5-8; abundance: -; CDR3nt: TGTGCCAGCAGCTTTCCCAATTTAGAGCAGTACTTC; CDR3aa: CASSFPNLEQYF
j_gene: TRBJ1-1; d_gene: -; v_gene: TRBV2; abundance: -; CDR3nt: TGTGCCAGCAGTGATACACAGGATTATAGGGGCACTGAAGCTTTCTTT; CDR3aa: CASSDTQDYRGTEAFF
j_gene: TRBJ2-7; d_gene: -; v_gene: TRBV6-5; abundance: -; CDR3nt: TGTGCCAGCACGATATCGGCCGGGGCCACCTACGAGCAGTACTTC; CDR3aa: CASTISAGATYEQYF
j_gene: TRBJ2-7; d_gene: TRBD1; v_gene: TRBV9; abundance: -; CDR3nt: TGTGCCAGCAGCCCGACAGGGGTCGACGAGCAGTACTTC; CDR3aa: CASSPTGVDEQYF
j_gene: TRBJ2-1; d_gene: TRBD1; v_gene: TRBV16; abundance: -; CDR3nt: TGTGCCAGCAGCCAATGGGACAGGGAAGGGATCAATGAGCAGTTCTTC; CDR3aa: CASSQWDREGINEQFF
j_gene: TRBJ1-1; d_gene: TRBD1; v_gene: TRBV27; abundance: -; CDR3nt: TGTGCCAGCAGCCAGACAGGGCCCACTGAAGCTTTCTTT; CDR3aa: CASSQTGPTEAFF
j_gene: TRBJ2-3; d_gene: -; v_gene: TRBV7-9; abundance: -; CDR3nt: TGTGCCAGCAGCTTAGGTGTTCACTTCACAGATACGCAGTATTTT; CDR3aa: CASSLGVHFTDTQYF
j_gene: TRBJ1-1; d_gene: TRBD1; v_gene: TRBV7-9; abundance: -; CDR3nt: TGTGCCAGCAGCTTAGAGGGACAGAGGGGAACTGAAGCTTTCTTT; CDR3aa: CASSLEGQRGTEAFF
j_gene: TRBJ2-7; d_gene: -; v_gene: TRBV30; abundance: -; CDR3nt: TGTGCCTGGATAGGGCGAGTCTCCTACGAGCAGTACTTC; CDR3aa: CAWIGRVSYEQYF
j_gene: TRBJ1-5; d_gene: -; v_gene: TRBV5-5; abundance: -; CDR3nt: TGTGCCAGCAGCTTGGATTTCAATAGCAATCAGCCCCAGCATTTT; CDR3aa: CASSLDFNSNQPQHF
j_gene: TRBJ2-3; d_gene: TRBD2; v_gene: TRBV2; abundance: -; CDR3nt: TGTGCCAGCAGTGCCGGGACTAGCGGGGGGGCGTACGATACGCAGTATTTT; CDR3aa: CASSAGTSGGAYDTQYF
j_gene: TRBJ1-2; d_gene: -; v_gene: TRBV6-5; abundance: -; CDR3nt: TGTGCCAGCAGTCCTTGGACAAATGGCTACACCTTC; CDR3aa: CASSPWTNGYTF
j_gene: TRBJ2-2; d_gene: TRBD1; v_gene: TRBV19; abundance: -; CDR3nt: TGTGCCAGTAGGACGACGGGACAGGGGAACGGGGAGCTGTTTTTT; CDR3aa: CASRTTGQGNGELFF
j_gene: TRBJ1-3; d_gene: -; v_gene: TRBV7-6; abundance: -; CDR3nt: TGTGCCAGCAGCTTAGGATTGGGGAGCTCTGGAAACACCATATATTTT; CDR3aa: CASSLGLGSSGNTIYF
j_gene: TRBJ2-4; d_gene: -; v_gene: TRBV20-1; abundance: -; CDR3nt: TGCAGTGCTAGTACCACAGGGATCATGAACATTCAGTACTTC; CDR3aa: CSASTTGIMNIQYF
j_gene: TRBJ1-2; d_gene: -; v_gene: TRBV6-5; abundance: medium-sized; CDR3nt: TGTGCCAGCAGCGGACAAGGAGGGACGTGGGGCTACACCTTC; CDR3aa: CASSGQGGTWGYTF
j_gene: TRBJ2-7; d_gene: TRBD1; v_gene: TRBV6-5; abundance: -; CDR3nt: TGTGCCAGCAGTCCGAGGGCGGCAGGGGGTTACGAGCAGTACTTC; CDR3aa: CASSPRAAGGYEQYF